The 8 T cell receptor beta chains presented below share a single source sample, sequenced in a study of cytomegalovirus exposure and HLA in healthy donors. PCR primers comprised 60 Vbeta and 13 Jbeta primers. Assay: immunoSEQ multiplex PCR; the TCRdb copy retains only in-frame clones and omits some. Here the sample spans about 160,000 clones, 75% to 85% being singletons. Sample: PBMCs. The receptors here all came from a man in his forties or fifties in good health and CMV-seropositive.

This chain uses TRBV2 with TRBJ2-7, with D perhaps matching TRBD1 (5 bases). The CDR3 has 12 residues. Germline CDR1 and CDR2: SNHLY and FYNNEI. Trimming removed 9 bases from V and 7 bases from J, with 16 bases in between. Here the CDR3 DNA reads TGTGCCAGTTTCCAGCCCCAGGGTGAGCAGTACTTC. This gives the protein CASFQPQGEQYF.

The gene calls are TRBV2 and TRBJ1-1, with 7 positions matching TRBD1. After removal of 10 bases from V and 4 bases from J, the junction contained 12 bases not matched to a gene. Looked up from germline, CDR1 is SNHLY and CDR2 is FYNNEI. The length of the CDR3 is 14 residues. The CDR3, as DNA: TGTGCCACCACTTTACAAGGGGGCGTCACTGAAGCTTTCTTT. Protein sequence: CATTLQGGVTEAFF.

This clone appeared a few times. V gene TRBV6-1 combines with J gene TRBJ2-5, with 7 bases fitting TRBD2. CDR1 is MNHNS and CDR2 is SASEGT in the germline V gene. CDR3 length equals 16 residues. The junction had 7 bases not matched to a gene; V was cut back by 2 bases and J by 1 base. The CDR3 protein is CASSESTAGFQETQYF. CDR3 DNA: TGTGCCAGCAGTGAAAGTACAGCGGGGTTCCAAGAGACCCAGTACTTC.

The chain uses TRBV10-2 and TRBJ2-2, with 7 bases that match TRBD2. The V gene's germline CDR1 is WSHSY and CDR2 SAAADI. There are 13 residues in the CDR3. Trimming took 4 bases from V and 7 from J; bases not matched to a gene: 3. CDR3 sequence reads: CASSGLAGGELFF. DNA of the CDR3: TGCGCCAGCAGTGGACTAGCCGGCGGGGAGCTGTTTTTT.

The chain has TRBV6-1 and TRBJ1-2; D is perhaps TRBD1 (6 bases). The V and J ends lost 6 bases and 4 bases respectively, with 21 bases between them. Per germline, CDR1 MNHNS and CDR2 SASEGT. The CDR3 is 16 amino acids. Here the CDR3 reads CASSERGGGAGYGYTF. CDR3 coding DNA: TGTGCCAGCAGCGAAAGGGGTGGGGGCGCGGGCTATGGCTACACCTTC.

The chain uses TRBV10-2 and TRBJ2-4, with 10 bases matching TRBD2. The germline CDR1 and CDR2 sequences are WSHSY and SAAADI. The CDR3 is made up of 14 amino acids. Trimming removed 7 bases from V and 4 bases from J; junction bases left unmatched: 4. CDR3 protein: CASTISGRKNIQYF. The CDR3 DNA sequence: TGCGCCAGCACTATTAGCGGGAGGAAAAACATTCAGTACTTC.

The J gene is TRBJ2-3, the V gene TRBV19; D is perhaps TRBD2 (6 bases). The germline gives CDR1 LNHDA, CDR2 SQIVND (reference sequence). V was shortened by 6 bases and J by 2 bases, with 15 bases between the two germline ends. The CDR3 consists of 15 residues. The CDR3 region is CASRRGGVNTDTQYF. DNA for the CDR3: TGTGCCAGTAGGCGGGGCGGAGTCAACACAGATACGCAGTATTTT.

V is TRBV18 and J is TRBJ1-2; TRBD1 is a possible D gene (5 bases). The CDR3 is made up of 11 amino acids. CDR1 is KGHSH, CDR2 LQKENI, per germline. Trimming removed 6 bases at V and 12 bases at J, with 14 bases between. The CDR3 region has the DNA TGTGCCAGCTCTGGGTTGTGGGGCCACACCTTC. Its translation is CASSGLWGHTF.